This TCR beta chain appears in the sequencing data of a study of T cells in Graves' hyperthyroidism and ophthalmopathy. This clonotype was seen many times. Its antigen is unknown. Patients were excluded for uncontrolled infection, other autoimmune disease, pregnancy or lactation. Germline V gives CDR1 GTSNPN, CDR2 SVGIG (reference sequence). The CDR3 extends over 11 amino acids. The ends were cut back, 2 bases at V and 4 bases at J, with 6 bases in the middle. Regions amplified from RNA transcripts were the TCR beta CDR3 regions. The HTBI primer set served for first-round RT-PCR of the TCR CDR3. Using its own MiXCR run on the multiplex PCR reads, TCRdb lists one record per CDR3 protein. The table lists around 190,000 distinct CDR3 sequences, around 17% of them singletons. Study results and limitations: Most expanded thyroid clonotypes above 0.001 recurred in blood.

Sequenced: blood. The chain carries TRBV30 and TRBJ2-7; D ambiguous. The sequence was obtained from a woman aged 45-60 years with Graves' hyperthyroidism. CDR3 protein: CAWSSTYEQYF. The CDR3 nucleotides are TGTGCCTGGAGTTCCACTTACGAGCAGTACTTC.